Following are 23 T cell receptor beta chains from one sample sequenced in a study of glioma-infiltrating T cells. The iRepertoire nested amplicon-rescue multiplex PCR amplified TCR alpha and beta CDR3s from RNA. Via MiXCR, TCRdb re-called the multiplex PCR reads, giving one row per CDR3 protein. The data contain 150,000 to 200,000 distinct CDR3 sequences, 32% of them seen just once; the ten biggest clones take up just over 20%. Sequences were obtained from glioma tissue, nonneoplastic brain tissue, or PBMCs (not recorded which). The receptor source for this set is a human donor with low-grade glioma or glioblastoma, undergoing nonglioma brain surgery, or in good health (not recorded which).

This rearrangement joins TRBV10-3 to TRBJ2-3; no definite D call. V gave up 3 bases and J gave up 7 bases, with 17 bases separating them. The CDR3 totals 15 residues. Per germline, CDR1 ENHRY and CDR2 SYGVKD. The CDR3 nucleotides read TGTGCCATCAGTGAATCCTCCGGTGTAGGGTATACGCAGTATTTT. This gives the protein CAISESSGVGYTQYF.

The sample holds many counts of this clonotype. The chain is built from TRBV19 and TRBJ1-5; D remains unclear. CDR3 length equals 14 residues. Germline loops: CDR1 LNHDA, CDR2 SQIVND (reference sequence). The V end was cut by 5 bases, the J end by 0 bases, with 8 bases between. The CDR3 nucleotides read TGTGCCAGTAGTTCCACTAATAGCAATCAGCCCCAGCATTTT. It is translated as CASSSTNSNQPQHF.

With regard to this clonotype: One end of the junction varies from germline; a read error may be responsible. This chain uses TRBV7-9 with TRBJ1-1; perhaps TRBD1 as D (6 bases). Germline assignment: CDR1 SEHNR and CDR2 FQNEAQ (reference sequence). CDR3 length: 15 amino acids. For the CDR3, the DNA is TGTGCCAGCAGCCAGATACAGGGTTCGCGTACTGAAGCTTTATTT. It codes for CASSQIQGSRTEALF.

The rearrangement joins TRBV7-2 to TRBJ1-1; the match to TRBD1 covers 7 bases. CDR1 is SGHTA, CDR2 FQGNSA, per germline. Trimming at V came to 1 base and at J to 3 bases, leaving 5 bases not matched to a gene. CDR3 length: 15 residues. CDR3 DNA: TGTGCCAGCAGCTTAGATCAGGGGGGCTACACTGAAGCTTTCTTT. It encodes CASSLDQGGYTEAFF.

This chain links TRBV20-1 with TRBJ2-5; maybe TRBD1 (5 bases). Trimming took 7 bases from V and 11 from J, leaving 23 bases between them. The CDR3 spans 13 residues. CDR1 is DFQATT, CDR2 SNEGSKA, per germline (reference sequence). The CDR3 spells CSGLTVDQDTQYF. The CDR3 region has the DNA TGCAGTGGATTGACAGTGGACCAAGATACTCAGTACTTC.

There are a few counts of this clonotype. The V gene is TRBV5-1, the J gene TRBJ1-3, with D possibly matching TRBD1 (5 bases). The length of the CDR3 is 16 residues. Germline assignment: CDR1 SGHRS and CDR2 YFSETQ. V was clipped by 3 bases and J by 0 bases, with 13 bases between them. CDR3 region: CASSWDVPASGNTIYF. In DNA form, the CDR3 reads TGCGCCAGCAGCTGGGACGTACCAGCCTCTGGAAACACCATATATTTT.

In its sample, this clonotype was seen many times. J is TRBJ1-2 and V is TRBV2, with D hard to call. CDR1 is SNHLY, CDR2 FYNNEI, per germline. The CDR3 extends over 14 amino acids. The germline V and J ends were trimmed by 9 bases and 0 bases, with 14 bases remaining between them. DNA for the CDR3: TGTGCCAGTTCATGGACGGTCACTAACTATGGCTACACCTTC. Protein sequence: CASSWTVTNYGYTF.

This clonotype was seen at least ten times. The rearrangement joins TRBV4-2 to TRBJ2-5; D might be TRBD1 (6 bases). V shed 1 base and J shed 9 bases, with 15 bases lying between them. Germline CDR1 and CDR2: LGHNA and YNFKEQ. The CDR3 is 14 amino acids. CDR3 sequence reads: CASSQGLSSGAQYF. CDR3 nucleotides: TGTGCCAGCAGCCAAGGCCTCAGTTCAGGGGCCCAGTACTTC.

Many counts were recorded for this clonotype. Written as DNA, the CDR3 is TGCAGTGCTAGAGGCCTACAGATGAACACTGAAGCTTTCTTT. Translated: CSARGLQMNTEAFF. V and J are TRBV20-1 and TRBJ1-1, with D unclear. Germline V CDR1 and CDR2: DFQATT, SNEGSKA (reference sequence). Trimming took off 1 base at V and 0 bases at J, with 9 bases between the two ends. The CDR3 has 14 residues.

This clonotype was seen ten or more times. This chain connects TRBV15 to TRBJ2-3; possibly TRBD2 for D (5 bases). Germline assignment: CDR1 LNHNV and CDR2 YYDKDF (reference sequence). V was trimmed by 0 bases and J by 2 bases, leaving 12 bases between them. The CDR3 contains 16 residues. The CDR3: CATSRDPDGNTDTQYF. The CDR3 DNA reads TGTGCCACCAGCAGAGATCCGGACGGGAACACAGATACGCAGTATTTT.

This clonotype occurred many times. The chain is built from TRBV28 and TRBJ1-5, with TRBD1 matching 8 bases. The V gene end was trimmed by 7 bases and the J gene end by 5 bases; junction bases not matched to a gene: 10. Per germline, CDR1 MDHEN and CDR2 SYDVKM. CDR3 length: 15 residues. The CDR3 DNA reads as TGTGCCAGCACCCACCCCTCGGGACAGGATCAGCCCCAGCATTTT. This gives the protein CASTHPSGQDQPQHF.

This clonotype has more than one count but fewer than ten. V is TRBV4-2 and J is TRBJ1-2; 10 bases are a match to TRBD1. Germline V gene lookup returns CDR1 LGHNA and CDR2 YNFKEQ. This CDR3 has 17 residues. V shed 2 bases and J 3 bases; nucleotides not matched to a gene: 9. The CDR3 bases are TGTGCCAGCAGCCAACCGGGACAGGGGCGCGGGGACTATGGCTACACCTTC. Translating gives CASSQPGQGRGDYGYTF.

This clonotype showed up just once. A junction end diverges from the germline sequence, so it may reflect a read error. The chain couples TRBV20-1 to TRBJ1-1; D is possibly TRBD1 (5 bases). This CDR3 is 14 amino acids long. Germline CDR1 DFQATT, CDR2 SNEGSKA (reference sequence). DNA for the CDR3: TGCAGTGCGCCCCGACAGATCCTGAACACTGAAGGTCTCTTT. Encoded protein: CSAPRQILNTEGLF.

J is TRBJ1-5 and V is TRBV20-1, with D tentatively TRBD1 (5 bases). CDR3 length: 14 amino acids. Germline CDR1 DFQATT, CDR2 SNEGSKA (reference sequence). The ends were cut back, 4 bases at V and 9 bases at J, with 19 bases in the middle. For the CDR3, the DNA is TGCAGTGCTAAAGCCCCCGACAGATATCGGCCCCAGCATTTT. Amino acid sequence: CSAKAPDRYRPQHF.

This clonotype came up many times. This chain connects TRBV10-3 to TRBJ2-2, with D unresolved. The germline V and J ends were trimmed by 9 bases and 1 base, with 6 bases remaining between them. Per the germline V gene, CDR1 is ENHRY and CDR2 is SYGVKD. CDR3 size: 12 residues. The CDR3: CAISRNTGELFF. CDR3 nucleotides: TGTGCCATTTCGAGGAACACCGGGGAGCTGTTTTTT.

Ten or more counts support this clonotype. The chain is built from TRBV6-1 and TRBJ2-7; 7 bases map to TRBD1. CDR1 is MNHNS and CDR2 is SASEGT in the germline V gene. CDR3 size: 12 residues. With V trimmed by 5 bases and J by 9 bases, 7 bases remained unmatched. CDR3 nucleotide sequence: TGTGCCAGCAGTTCCAGACAGGGCGGGCAGTACTTC. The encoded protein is CASSSRQGGQYF.

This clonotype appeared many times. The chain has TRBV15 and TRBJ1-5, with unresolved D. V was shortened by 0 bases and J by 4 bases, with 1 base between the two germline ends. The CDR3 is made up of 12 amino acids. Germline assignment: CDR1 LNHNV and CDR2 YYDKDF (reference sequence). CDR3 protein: CATSRDNQPQHF. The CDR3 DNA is TGTGCCACCAGCAGAGATAATCAGCCCCAGCATTTT.

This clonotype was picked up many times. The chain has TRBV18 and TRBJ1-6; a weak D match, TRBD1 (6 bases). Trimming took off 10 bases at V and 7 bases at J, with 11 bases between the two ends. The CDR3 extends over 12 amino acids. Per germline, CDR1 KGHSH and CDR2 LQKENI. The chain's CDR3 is CATRTENSPLHF. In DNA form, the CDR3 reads TGTGCCACCAGGACAGAGAATTCACCCCTCCACTTT.

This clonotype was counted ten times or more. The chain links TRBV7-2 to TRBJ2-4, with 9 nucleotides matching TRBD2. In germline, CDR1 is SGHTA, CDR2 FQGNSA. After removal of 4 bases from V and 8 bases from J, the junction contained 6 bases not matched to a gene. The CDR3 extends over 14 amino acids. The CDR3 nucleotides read TGTGCCAGCAGCTCTCCGACTAGCGGCTACATTCAGTACTTC. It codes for CASSSPTSGYIQYF.

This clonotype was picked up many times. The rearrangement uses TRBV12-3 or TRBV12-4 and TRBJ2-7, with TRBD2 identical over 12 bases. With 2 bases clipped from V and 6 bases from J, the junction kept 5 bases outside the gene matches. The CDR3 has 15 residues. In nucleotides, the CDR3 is TGTGCCAGCAGTTTACGACTAGCGGGAGTAAGCGAGCAGTACTTC. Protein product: CASSLRLAGVSEQYF.

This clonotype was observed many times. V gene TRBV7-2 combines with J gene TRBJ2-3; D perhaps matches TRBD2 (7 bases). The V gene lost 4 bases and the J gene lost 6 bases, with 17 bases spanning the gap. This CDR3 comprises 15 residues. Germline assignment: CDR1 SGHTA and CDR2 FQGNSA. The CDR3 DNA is TGTGCCAGCAGCTCAAGAGGGGGGGCGCGGGATACGCAGTATTTT. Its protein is CASSSRGGARDTQYF.

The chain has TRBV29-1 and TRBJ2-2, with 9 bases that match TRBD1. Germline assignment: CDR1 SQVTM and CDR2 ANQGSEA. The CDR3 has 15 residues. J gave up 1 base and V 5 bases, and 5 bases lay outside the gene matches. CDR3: CSVSPTGGNTGELFF. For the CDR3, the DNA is TGCAGCGTTTCCCCGACAGGGGGGAACACCGGGGAGCTGTTTTTT.

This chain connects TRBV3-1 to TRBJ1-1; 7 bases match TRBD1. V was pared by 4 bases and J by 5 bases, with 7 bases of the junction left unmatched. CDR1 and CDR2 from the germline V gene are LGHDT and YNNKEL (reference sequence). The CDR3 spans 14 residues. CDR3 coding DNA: TGTGCCAGCAGCCCTTCTGCAGGGGGAACTGAAGCTTTCTTT. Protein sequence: CASSPSAGGTEAFF.